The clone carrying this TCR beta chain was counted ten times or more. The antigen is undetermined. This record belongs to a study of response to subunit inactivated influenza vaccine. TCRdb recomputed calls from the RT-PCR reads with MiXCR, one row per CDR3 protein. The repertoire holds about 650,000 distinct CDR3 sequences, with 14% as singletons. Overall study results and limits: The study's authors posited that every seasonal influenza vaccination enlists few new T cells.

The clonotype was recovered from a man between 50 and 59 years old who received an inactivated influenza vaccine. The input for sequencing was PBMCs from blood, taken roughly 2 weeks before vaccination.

CDR3 amino acids: CASSDVKSPLHF. The CDR3 coding sequence is TGTGCCAGCAGTGATGTCAAATCACCCCTCCACTTT. The chain joins TRBV2 to TRBJ1-6, with unresolved D. Germline V CDR1 and CDR2: SNHLY, FYNNEI. Trimming removed 3 bases at V and 10 bases at J, with 7 bases between. This CDR3 has 12 amino acids.